The next 24 T cell receptor beta chains were all read from a single sample in a study of blood T cells in healthy people across ages. The second PCR ran roughly 7 to 11 cycles with a sample-barcoded 5' primer and J-beta primers. TCRdb ran MiXCR on the 5' RACE reads and lists one entry per CDR3 protein. Of 1.4 million or so distinct CDR3 sequences listed, approximately 42% are singletons. The specimen sequenced was blood. These receptors were taken from a woman younger than 30 in good health.

The sample holds one count of this clonotype. The genes are TRBV7-2 and TRBJ2-1; 12 bases fit TRBD2. CDR3 size: 19 residues. V was clipped by 0 bases and J by 0 bases; unmatched bases: 6. Germline-derived CDR1 and CDR2 are SGHTA and FQGNSA. The CDR3 DNA reads as TGTGCCAGCAGCTTAGCGCCAACTAGCGGGGGGAGCTCCTACAATGAGCAGTTCTTC. This sequence encodes CASSLAPTSGGSSYNEQFF.

This chain joins TRBV5-6 and TRBJ2-3; 9 bases agree with TRBD1. Looked up from germline, CDR1 is SGHDT and CDR2 is YYEEEE. The CDR3 loop spans 15 amino acids. V gave up 4 bases and J gave up 6 bases; unmatched junction bases: 9. CDR3 residues: CASSLRTGARDTQYF. As DNA, the CDR3 is TGTGCCAGCAGCCTTCGGACAGGGGCCCGGGATACGCAGTATTTT.

V gene TRBV10-3 combines with J gene TRBJ2-7; D perhaps matches TRBD2 (5 bases). The V gene's germline CDR1 is ENHRY and CDR2 SYGVKD. Trimming shortened V by 3 bases and J by 0 bases, and 12 bases separated the two germline ends. This CDR3 comprises 15 residues. CDR3 nucleotide sequence: TGTGCCATCAGTGATAAGGGAGCAGACTCCTACGAGCAGTACTTC. Translating it yields CAISDKGADSYEQYF.

This clonotype came up a few times. V is TRBV7-9 and J is TRBJ1-5; D remains unclear. CDR1 is SEHNR, CDR2 FQNEAQ, per germline (reference sequence). V was pared by 5 bases and J by 8 bases, with 19 bases between. The CDR3 contains 15 residues. CDR3 residues: CASSDSDVRGEPQHF. The CDR3 bases are TGTGCCAGCAGCGATAGCGACGTCCGAGGTGAGCCCCAGCATTTT.

This chain connects TRBV20-1 to TRBJ2-3; D is unresolved. Looked up from germline, CDR1 is DFQATT and CDR2 is SNEGSKA (reference sequence). V lost 4 bases and J lost 0, with 11 bases in between. The CDR3 length is 14 residues. CDR3 DNA sequence: TGCAGTGCTACCGGGCCCAGAAGCACAGATACGCAGTATTTT. Its protein product is CSATGPRSTDTQYF.

This chain links TRBV29-1 with TRBJ2-3; D is perhaps TRBD1 (6 bases). Germline V gene sequence: CDR1 SQVTM, CDR2 ANQGSEA. V shed 6 bases and J shed 1 base, with 11 bases lying between them. This CDR3 contains 13 residues. The DNA of the CDR3 is TGCAGCGTCTTCAGGGGTCGCACAGATACGCAGTATTTT. Protein product: CSVFRGRTDTQYF.

This clonotype appeared a few times. The V gene is TRBV27, the J gene TRBJ2-1; D is unclear. With 10 bases removed from V and 0 bases from J, the gap between germline ends came to 16 bases. Germline lookup yields CDR1 MNHEY and CDR2 SMNVEV (reference sequence). The CDR3 covers 15 residues. CDR3 loop: CATATANSSYNEQFF. The CDR3 coding sequence is TGTGCCACAGCAACGGCGAACAGCTCCTACAATGAGCAGTTCTTC.

The V and J genes are TRBV3-1 and TRBJ1-2; perhaps TRBD1 as D (6 bases). In germline, CDR1 is LGHDT, CDR2 YNNKEL (reference sequence). This CDR3 comprises 17 residues. Trimming left V 4 bases short and J 2 bases short, with 20 bases between. This CDR3 reads CASSRTGGGRWNYGYTF. The CDR3 DNA reads TGTGCCAGCAGCCGCACGGGAGGGGGTAGGTGGAACTATGGCTACACCTTC.

J is TRBJ2-4 and V is TRBV24-1, with a weak D call TRBD2 (5 bases). The last part of the DNA fits TRBJ2-7 better; the J call may be wrong. CDR1 and CDR2 from the germline V gene are KGHDR and SFDVKD. This CDR3 comprises 15 residues. CDR3 sequence reads: CATSDPTSFGNEQYF. The CDR3 DNA follows: TGTGCCACCAGTGATCCAACTAGTTTTGGGAACGAGCAGTACTTC.

This clonotype was detected only a few times. The genes are TRBV20-1 and TRBJ1-2, with D possibly TRBD1 on 5 matching bases. V was cut by 5 bases and J by 0 bases, with 13 bases left in between. This CDR3 comprises 14 residues. Germline V gives CDR1 DFQATT, CDR2 SNEGSKA (reference sequence). CDR3 nucleotide sequence: TGCAGTGCTGAGGATAGGGGCTCTAACTATGGCTACACCTTC. It codes for CSAEDRGSNYGYTF.

The V call is TRBV21-1, the J call TRBJ1-1; the DNA was not compared with TRBD1, the D call given in the table. TRBV21-1 is noted as a pseudogene. The CDR3 runs 17 residues. CDR3 in DNA: TGTGCCAGCAGCAAAATAGGGGGGGGGACAGGGTCGACTGAAGCTTTCTTT. This sequence encodes CASSKIGGGTGSTEAFF.

The CDR3: CASSEFRLAGGYGEQYF. The CDR3 region has the DNA TGTGCCAGCAGTGAATTCAGACTAGCGGGAGGGTATGGTGAGCAGTACTTC. The chain links TRBV28 to TRBJ2-7; 14 bases agree with TRBD2. The CDR3 loop spans 17 amino acids. Germline CDR1 and CDR2: MDHEN and SYDVKM. The V gene end was trimmed by 5 bases and the J gene end by 7 bases; junction bases not matched to a gene: 13.

The sample holds a few counts of this clonotype. V and J are TRBV6-2 or TRBV6-3 and TRBJ2-2; weak D call: TRBD1 (5 bases). The CDR3 has 17 amino acids. V was pared by 2 bases and J by 1 base, with 14 bases between. Per the germline V gene, CDR1 is MNHEY and CDR2 is SVGEGT. The CDR3 DNA follows: TGTGCCAGCAGTTACCGCAGACAGAAGCTGAACACCGGGGAGCTGTTTTTT. Residues: CASSYRRQKLNTGELFF.

This clonotype was counted only a few times. V and J are TRBV4-3 and TRBJ1-2; maybe TRBD1 (5 bases). Germline V gene data show CDR1 as LGHNA and CDR2 as YSLEER. The CDR3 runs 13 residues. V dropped 1 base and J dropped 8 bases, with 11 bases sitting between them. The CDR3 region is CASSQVTGEGYTF. Written as DNA, the CDR3 is TGCGCCAGCAGCCAAGTGACGGGGGAAGGCTACACCTTC.

This clonotype was counted a few times. DNA of the CDR3: TGCGCCAGCACCACCGGGACAGGGAGTCTAGAGACCCAGTACTTC. Its protein product is CASTTGTGSLETQYF. The chain carries TRBV5-1 and TRBJ2-5; 9 nucleotides match TRBD1. The CDR3 is 15 residues long. The germline CDR1 and CDR2 sequences are SGHRS and YFSETQ. V was pared by 6 bases and J by 4 bases, with 10 bases of the junction left unmatched.

This clonotype is a singleton in its sample. This sequence joins TRBV28 and TRBJ2-7; possibly TRBD2 for D (7 bases). The CDR3 extends over 16 amino acids. The V end lost 4 bases, the J end lost 3 bases, and 19 bases lay between the germline ends. Germline CDR1 reads MDHEN; CDR2 reads SYDVKM. The CDR3 DNA sequence: TGTGCCAGCAGTTCCTTTCAGTGGGGGGGCAGCTACGAGCAGTACGTC. Protein product: CASSSFQWGGSYEQYV.

This clonotype was detected a few times. The V gene is TRBV7-2, the J gene TRBJ1-2; 9 bases line up with TRBD1. V was pared by 7 bases and J by 5 bases, with 11 bases of the junction left unmatched. The CDR3 length is 15 residues. The germline CDR1 and CDR2 sequences are SGHTA and FQGNSA. This CDR3 is CASTTTSGQGYGYTF. CDR3 sequence (DNA): TGTGCCAGCACCACAACCTCCGGACAGGGGTATGGCTACACCTTC.

The chain combines TRBV4-2 with TRBJ2-5; 11 bases are a match to TRBD2. The CDR3 runs 16 residues. The V and J ends lost 5 bases and 11 bases, in that order; junction bases with no gene match: 16. Germline-derived CDR1 and CDR2 are LGHNA and YNFKEQ. This chain's CDR3 is CASSILLAGEVNEQYF. DNA for the CDR3: TGTGCCAGCAGCATACTACTAGCGGGAGAGGTGAATGAGCAGTACTTC.

This clonotype was recorded only once. DNA of the CDR3: TGTGCCACCAGCAGAGGAGGGGGACAGGGCGACACTGAAGCTTTCTTT. Its translation is CATSRGGGQGDTEAFF. The rearrangement uses TRBV15 and TRBJ1-1; 9 bases agree with TRBD1. Germline CDR1 and CDR2: LNHNV and YYDKDF (reference sequence). CDR3 length equals 16 residues. Germline trimming cut 1 base from V and 3 bases from J; bases unmatched to any gene: 6. The variable domain in full, with the rest retrieved from reference TRBV15 and TRBJ1-1, is DAMVIQNPRYQVTQFGKPVTLSCSQTLNHNVMYWYQQKSSQAPKLLFHYYDKDFNNEADTPDNFQSRRPNTSFCFLDIRSPGLGDTAMYLCATSRGGGQGDTEAFFGQGTRLTVV.

The chain has TRBV4-2 and TRBJ1-2, with no clear D. Trimming took 0 bases from V and 4 from J, leaving 6 bases between them. Germline CDR1 LGHNA, CDR2 YNFKEQ. The CDR3 sequence is 13 residues long. The CDR3 sequence: CASSQDLFYGYTF. As DNA, the CDR3 is TGTGCCAGCAGCCAAGATCTTTTCTATGGCTACACCTTC.

As DNA, the CDR3 is TGTGCCAGCGCAGACAGGGAGGATTCACCCCTCCACTTT. Protein: CASADREDSPLHF. This chain connects TRBV11-2 to TRBJ1-6, with 7 bases fitting TRBD1. The CDR3 length is 13 residues. V lost 8 bases, J lost 8 bases, and 6 bases stayed unmatched. Germline V gene data show CDR1 as SGHAT and CDR2 as FQNNGV.

The sample holds one count of this clonotype. The V and J genes are TRBV29-1 and TRBJ2-1, with D possibly matching TRBD2 (5 bases). The CDR3 consists of 12 residues. CDR1 is SQVTM, CDR2 ANQGSEA, per germline. Trimming stripped 4 bases from V and 6 bases from J, with 10 bases between. The DNA of the CDR3 is TGCAGCGTTGGCGCTAGCCTCAATGAGCAGTTCTTC. Translation gives CSVGASLNEQFF.

This chain connects TRBV7-2 to TRBJ2-5; 8 nucleotides match TRBD2. Losses at the gene ends were 2 bases for V and 0 bases for J; bases not matched to a gene: 11. Germline CDR1 SGHTA, CDR2 FQGNSA. The CDR3 has 18 amino acids. The DNA for the CDR3 is TGTGCCAGCAGCTTATTAGCTAGAAGCGGGGGAGACCAAGAGACCCAGTACTTC. Amino acids: CASSLLARSGGDQETQYF.

V gene TRBV27 combines with J gene TRBJ2-1, with 8 bases lining up with TRBD2. Gene TRBJ2-7 matches the end of the DNA better, so the J call may be wrong. Germline-derived CDR1 and CDR2 are MNHEY and SMNVEV (reference sequence). CDR3 size: 16 residues. The CDR3 DNA reads as TGTGCCAGCGTTTTTCGGGGGGGCTACCCTTACAATGAGCAGTACTTC. Translation gives CASVFRGGYPYNEQYF.